Listed below are T cell receptor beta chains from one sample, sequenced in a study of monozygotic twins with inflammatory bowel disease. With the 5' RACE reads reprocessed, TCRdb shows one record per CDR3 protein and no DNA. The sample data list 95,000 to 110,000 distinct CDR3 sequences. The sample taken for sequencing was blood. These TCRs come from a human donor with ulcerative colitis or Crohn's disease, or a healthy co-twin of an affected twin (not recorded which). Each CDR3 is given with its conserved first and last residue.

CASSQGQGNQPQHF	TRBV18	TRBJ1-5
CSAARASGPTDTQYF	TRBV20-1	TRBJ2-3
CAISESIGLADNEQFF	TRBV10-3	TRBJ2-1
CAWSVSPLDGGYTF	TRBV30	TRBJ1-2
CSADTGGLSKNMQYF	TRBV20-1	TRBJ2-4
CASSGSSSGYNEQFF	TRBV9	TRBJ2-1
CASSVRTSASYEQYF	TRBV9	TRBJ2-7
CASSPTGGGEKLFF	TRBV7-2	TRBJ1-4
CASSQALYRGYTF	TRBV4-2	TRBJ1-2
CSARAGQRSYEQYF	TRBV20-1	TRBJ2-7
CASSFYSIGGASDTQYF	TRBV7-2	TRBJ2-3
CSARGIEREDYNEQFF	TRBV20-1	TRBJ2-1
CSARKGTDSSPLHF	TRBV20-1	TRBJ1-6
CASQGGGYNEQFF	TRBV6-5	TRBJ2-1
CSATRGPAETQYF	TRBV29-1	TRBJ2-5
CASSLEYSGYTF	TRBV11-2	TRBJ1-2
CASNGGQETQYF	TRBV12-3/TRBV12-4	TRBJ2-5
CASSATQGNYGYTF	TRBV9	TRBJ1-2
CASSLQGRGSGSYEQYF	TRBV4-2	TRBJ2-7